Detailed here is one T cell receptor beta chain. TCRdb keeps only in-frame clones here, not all; method: immunoSEQ multiplex PCR. The sample lists about 75,000 clones, about 89% occurring once. The data stem from a study of T cell changes during pregnancy in multiple sclerosis. There are 15 residues in the CDR3. V was cut by 8 bases and J by 0 bases, with 14 bases left in between. Germline V gene data show CDR1 as MNHNS and CDR2 as SASEGT. The chain employs TRBV6-1 and TRBJ1-5; D perhaps matches TRBD1 (6 bases). The source was peripheral blood, collected in the first trimester of pregnancy. This clonotype originated in a female donor in good health, enrolled as a control in a pregnancy study. The CDR3 DNA reads as TGTGCCAGCGCTTATGAGACAGGTAGCAATCAGCCCCAGCATTTT. Amino acid sequence: CASAYETGSNQPQHF.